Below are 20 T cell receptor beta chains sequenced from a single sample in a study of blood T cells in healthy people across ages. Together with a sample-barcoded 5' primer, a J-beta primer mix was included in a second PCR lasting roughly 6 to 12 cycles. One entry per CDR3 protein results from TCRdb running MiXCR on the 5' RACE reads. The table includes 1.8 million or so distinct CDR3 sequences, roughly two fifths detected once. The sample was blood. The receptors stem from a human donor in good health.

This clonotype was counted between two and nine times. The rearrangement uses TRBV5-1 and TRBJ2-7; possible D gene TRBD2, 6 bases. The CDR3 covers 19 residues. V shed 2 bases and J shed 4 bases, with 28 bases lying between them. CDR1 is SGHRS, CDR2 YFSETQ, per germline. The CDR3 DNA reads TGCGCCAGCAGCTTAAAACTCCGGGACTCTTTTTCCGGGGCTTACGAGCAGTACTTC. This codes for CASSLKLRDSFSGAYEQYF.

The rearrangement uses TRBV7-2 and TRBJ1-2, with 8 positions matching TRBD1. With V trimmed by 4 bases and J by 3 bases, 10 bases remained unmatched. The CDR3 has 16 amino acids. The V gene's germline CDR1 is SGHTA and CDR2 FQGNSA. CDR3 residues: CASSSTGTGGDYGYTF. CDR3 sequence (DNA): TGTGCCAGCAGCTCCACAGGGACAGGCGGTGACTATGGCTACACCTTC.

This chain uses TRBV29-1 with TRBJ1-2, with D unresolved. The CDR3 totals 12 residues. V was pared by 5 bases and J by 3 bases, with 10 bases between. Germline values: CDR1 SQVTM, CDR2 ANQGSEA. CDR3 nucleotides: TGCAGCGTTTCAATCGGGTACTATGGCTACACCTTC. It specifies CSVSIGYYGYTF. Full variable domain (remainder filled in from reference TRBV29-1 and TRBJ1-2): SAVISQKPSRDICQRGTSLTIQCQVDSQVTMMFWYRQQPGQSLTLIATANQGSEATYESGFVIDKFPISRPNLTFSTLTVSNMSPEDSSIYLCSVSIGYYGYTFGSGTRLTVV.

The chain is built from TRBV29-1 and TRBJ1-2; D gene ambiguous. The germline V gene encodes CDR1 SQVTM and CDR2 ANQGSEA. This CDR3 contains 13 residues. The V end lost 0 bases, the J end lost 10 bases, and 15 bases lay between the germline ends. The CDR3 reads CSVEEFSGYNYTF. Here the CDR3 DNA reads TGCAGCGTTGAAGAATTTTCGGGATATAACTACACCTTC.

V usage is TRBV7-2 and J usage is TRBJ2-5; D not certain. V lost 6 bases to trimming and J lost 4 bases, with 12 bases between them. Per the germline V gene, CDR1 is SGHTA and CDR2 is FQGNSA. The CDR3 has 13 amino acids. The CDR3 DNA reads as TGTGCCAGCAGACGTCCCTCAGTAGAGACCCAGTACTTC. The encoded protein is CASRRPSVETQYF.

This clonotype has only a few counts. This chain joins TRBV5-6 and TRBJ1-5, with 9 bases matching TRBD1. Germline V gives CDR1 SGHDT, CDR2 YYEEEE. This CDR3 is built from 17 residues. Trimming cost V 3 bases and J 5 bases; bases outside gene matches: 12. The CDR3 nucleotides are TGTGCCAGCAGCTCCACATTGACAGGGGGAGGGGATCAGCCCCAGCATTTT. This encodes CASSSTLTGGGDQPQHF.

The genes are TRBV5-1 and TRBJ2-5; 10 bases fit TRBD2. In germline, CDR1 is SGHRS, CDR2 YFSETQ. The CDR3 has 17 amino acids. V dropped 3 bases and J dropped 4; count of bases not matched to a gene: 12. The chain's CDR3 is CASSWDLAGVYGETQYF. CDR3 in DNA: TGCGCCAGCAGCTGGGATCTAGCGGGGGTCTATGGAGAGACCCAGTACTTC.

The V and J genes are TRBV6-9 and TRBJ2-1; 10 positions match TRBD2. This CDR3 spans 14 amino acids. Germline loops: CDR1 MNHGY, CDR2 SVAAGI. With V trimmed by 10 bases and J by 6 bases, 9 bases remained unmatched. DNA for the CDR3: TGTGCCATCCATACTAGCGGGGCTACCAATGAGCAGTTCTTC. Protein product: CAIHTSGATNEQFF.

The rearrangement links TRBV29-1 to TRBJ1-2; weak D call: TRBD1 (5 bases). The CDR3 covers 12 residues. Trimming left V 3 bases short and J 6 bases short, with 11 bases between. CDR1 and CDR2 from the germline V gene are SQVTM and ANQGSEA. The CDR3 region has the DNA TGCAGCGTTGATTGGGGGATTAATGGCTACACCTTC. Translated, it gives CSVDWGINGYTF.

The rearrangement joins TRBV29-1 to TRBJ2-3, with 8 positions matching TRBD1. This CDR3 is 15 amino acids long. V lost 5 bases, J lost 1 base, and 8 bases stayed unmatched. Germline V gene sequence: CDR1 SQVTM, CDR2 ANQGSEA. The CDR3 coding sequence is TGCAGCGTTCTTAAACAGGGGGACGGCACAGATACGCAGTATTTT. This encodes CSVLKQGDGTDTQYF.

The rearrangement uses TRBV20-1 and TRBJ2-1; the D gene is possibly TRBD2 (6 bases). Germline V lookup: CDR1 DFQATT, CDR2 SNEGSKA (reference sequence). Trimming left V 4 bases short and J 4 bases short, with 20 bases between. The CDR3 is 16 residues long. The CDR3 sequence is CSANHPRDFRYNEQFF. In nucleotides, the CDR3 is TGCAGTGCTAATCACCCCCGGGACTTCCGATACAATGAGCAGTTCTTC.

Only a few counts were recorded for this clonotype. The V gene is TRBV7-3, the J gene TRBJ2-7; 7 bases map to TRBD2. The V and J ends lost 1 base and 2 bases, in that order; junction bases with no gene match: 14. CDR3 length: 18 residues. From germline, CDR1 is SGHTA and CDR2 FQGTGA. Written as DNA, the CDR3 is TGTGCCAGCAGCTTAAGACATGGGGGAGGGGAAGTTCCCTACGAGCAGTACTTC. Translating gives CASSLRHGGGEVPYEQYF.

In this sample, this clonotype turned up a few times. This chain connects TRBV5-1 to TRBJ1-1; perhaps TRBD1 as D (6 bases). The CDR3 spans 15 residues. CDR1 is SGHRS and CDR2 is YFSETQ in the germline V gene. V lost 1 base and J 3 bases, leaving 13 bases between the germline ends. CDR3: CASSLFGGQDTEAFF. The CDR3 nucleotides are TGCGCCAGCAGCTTGTTCGGGGGGCAGGACACTGAAGCTTTCTTT.

This clonotype was seen a handful of times. The V gene is TRBV9, the J gene TRBJ2-1; 12 nucleotides agree with TRBD2. Germline V gives CDR1 SGDLS, CDR2 YYNGEE. The CDR3 runs to 14 residues. Germline trimming cut 8 bases from V and 5 bases from J; bases unmatched to any gene: 5. In DNA form, the CDR3 reads TGTGCCAGTTCAACTAGCGGGGGGAACAATGAGCAGTTCTTC. Translated, it gives CASSTSGGNNEQFF. The whole variable domain, remainder taken from reference TRBV9 and TRBJ2-1, is DSGVTQTPKHLITATGQRVTLRCSPRSGDLSVYWYQQSLDQGLQFLIQYYNGEERAKGNILERFSAQQFPDLHSELNLSSLELGDSALYFCASSTSGGNNEQFFGPGTRLTVL.

This clonotype showed up just once. The chain combines TRBV6-6 with TRBJ1-2; 8 nucleotides match TRBD1. Germline loops: CDR1 MNHNY, CDR2 SVGAGI (reference sequence). J was trimmed by 7 bases and V by 6 bases; bases with no gene match: 10. CDR3 length: 14 residues. The CDR3 nucleotides are TGTGCCAGCAGGTCGCCCCGACAGGGGAGTGGCTACACCTTC. Protein product: CASRSPRQGSGYTF.

With respect to this clonotype: A much bigger clone sits one base away, suggesting this may be a read error. The chain recombines TRBV4-2 with TRBJ2-4; D is uncertain. Germline CDR1 reads LGHNA; CDR2 reads YNFKEQ. There are 15 residues in the CDR3. CDR3 DNA: TGTGCCAGCAACCAAGGGAACGAAGTGGGAAACATTCAGTACTTC. The encoded protein is CASNQGNEVGNIQYF.

The chain uses TRBV6-2 or TRBV6-3 and TRBJ2-5, with TRBD2 as a possible D gene (6 bases). In germline, CDR1 is MNHEY, CDR2 SVGEGT. V dropped 6 bases and J dropped 5 bases, with 16 bases sitting between them. This CDR3 has 14 amino acids. In nucleotides, the CDR3 is TGTGCCAGCAGGCATGGGCTAGCGAGGGAGACCCAGTACTTC. Translating gives CASRHGLARETQYF.

The rearrangement links TRBV15 to TRBJ1-2; possibly TRBD1 for D (6 bases). V was trimmed by 3 bases and J by 5 bases, leaving 16 bases between them. The CDR3 is 15 amino acids. Germline CDR1 is LNHNV and CDR2 is YYDKDF (reference sequence). The CDR3 DNA is TGTGCCACCAGCAGCTACCTAGGGGGGGATTATGGCTACACCTTC. Its protein product is CATSSYLGGDYGYTF.

The rearrangement uses TRBV15 and TRBJ2-3, with TRBD2 matching over 12 bases. V was pared by 0 bases and J by 3 bases, with 25 bases of the junction left unmatched. The germline V gene encodes CDR1 LNHNV and CDR2 YYDKDF (reference sequence). This CDR3 has 24 amino acids. The CDR3: CATSRDAVLRTSGEWFRKTDTQYF. CDR3 bases: TGTGCCACCAGCAGAGATGCCGTCCTTAGGACTAGCGGGGAATGGTTTAGGAAGACAGATACGCAGTATTTT. Using reference TRBV15 and TRBJ2-3 for the parts outside the CDR3, the full variable domain is DAMVIQNPRYQVTQFGKPVTLSCSQTLNHNVMYWYQQKSSQAPKLLFHYYDKDFNNEADTPDNFQSRRPNTSFCFLDIRSPGLGDTAMYLCATSRDAVLRTSGEWFRKTDTQYFGPGTRLTVL.

J is TRBJ2-7 and V is TRBV7-2; D might be TRBD1 (7 bases). The CDR3 is made up of 15 amino acids. Germline V gene sequence: CDR1 SGHTA, CDR2 FQGNSA. Trimming pared 2 bases from V and 2 bases from J, leaving 13 bases between. CDR3 sequence: CASSLTPGGPYEQYF. CDR3 DNA: TGTGCCAGCAGCTTAACCCCAGGGGGGCCCTACGAGCAGTACTTC.